This TCR beta chain originates from a study of OX40 agonist ivuxolimab in advanced cancers. About the investigation overall: The costimulatory receptor OX40 (CD134) was targeted by ivuxolimab, a fully human IgG2 agonistic monoclonal antibody. Intravenous ivuxolimab was administered to patients every 2 weeks at six dose levels: 0.01, 0.1, 0.3, 1.5, 3 and 10 mg/kg. Of the approximately 53 patients in dose escalation, about 20 had hepatocellular carcinoma, roughly 15 had melanoma, 9 had renal cell carcinoma and 9 had head and neck cancer. In the dose-escalation cohort, more than 75% of patients were male, and the mean age was around 60 years, with a range of about 23 to 85. Prior anti-PD-1, anti-PD-L1 or anti-CTLA-4 therapy was permitted, and approximately 39% of dose-escalation patients had received checkpoint inhibitors. Three dose-escalation patients achieved partial responses, one with hepatocellular carcinoma and two with cutaneous melanoma. The purpose of peripheral TCRbeta sequencing was to test whether ivuxolimab changed TCR sequence diversity and led to clonal T-cell expansion. The paper describes the monotherapy dose-escalation part (N of about 47 patients) of the phase I trial of ivuxolimab.

To sequence the TCRbeta CDR3 region, genomic DNA was isolated from the sorted cells. The immunoSEQ Assay was used to sequence the TCRbeta CDR3 regions. TCRdb took over this immuneACCESS table, retaining in-frame rearrangements with V and J assigned. Such tables are incomplete; in checked studies, under half of the missing clones stem from an unresolved V gene, and the remainder is unexplained. The sample table holds 15,000 to 20,000 clones, of which roughly 78% were seen once. Together, the top ten hold less than 30% of the sample. Patients with autoimmune disease history or receiving systemic immunosuppression were excluded from the trial. Peripheral blood for TCR sequencing was collected from all dose cohorts at baseline, on cycle 4 day 1, and on cycle 7 day 1. The samples were drawn from a first-in-human, open-label, multicenter phase I dose-escalation trial of ivuxolimab. The trial enrolled adults with locally advanced or metastatic head and neck squamous cell, hepatocellular, melanoma or renal cell carcinoma. CD4+ and CD8+ T cells were sorted separately from peripheral blood before TCR sequencing.

Comment on this clone: Which antigen it targets is not known. No per-base quality is available; no much larger clone lies one base away.

CDR3 length: 15 amino acids, cysteine to phenylalanine. The only DNA kept is the CDR3, 45 bases in frame from the first base. V loses 4 bases at its end and J loses 3 bases; junction bases beyond the gene matches: 8. From a lookup of the germline V gene, CDR1 and CDR2 are MGHRA and YSYEKL. Study-wide findings and limitations: After ivuxolimab, more expanded clones were found on average in CD8+ T cells than in CD4+ T cells. The antigen specificity of the clonally expanded peripheral T cells was not determined. Low levels of normalized T-cell clonal expansion were also seen in some patients who did not respond. In partial responders in the 0.1-3.0 mg/kg groups, normalized peripheral clonal expansion was found to be among the lowest, especially among CD8+ T cells. At doses of 0.1 to 3.0 mg/kg, clonal expansion of both CD4+ and CD8+ T cells in blood was seen between baseline and week 6.

The source of this sequence is an adult with an advanced solid tumor such as melanoma, head and neck, liver or kidney cancer. The chain links TRBV4-1 with TRBJ1-2; TRBD1 aligns with 7 central bases. Sequenced material: CD4+ or CD8+ T cells sorted from blood, taken in a trial of the OX40 agonist ivuxolimab. The DNA sequence reads TGCGCCAGCAGCCGTCTCTCCGGGACAGACTATGGCTACACCTTC. Translated, this gives CASSRLSGTDYGYTF.